Shown below are 30 T cell receptor beta chains from a single sample sequenced in a study of blood T cell repertoires in COVID-19. Method: immunoSEQ multiplex PCR; TCRdb's copy keeps in-frame clones and lacks some. Among 250,000 to 350,000 clones listed, around 90% were seen once. The sequencing sample was made of peripheral blood. The receptors here all came from a man aged 18 to 29 with active or convalescent COVID-19.

V usage is TRBV27 and J usage is TRBJ2-7; D may be TRBD1 (5 bases). V was clipped by 3 bases and J by 0 bases, with 12 bases between them. Germline CDR1 MNHEY, CDR2 SMNVEV (reference sequence). This CDR3 is built from 15 residues. The CDR3 DNA follows: TGTGCCAGCAGTTTTTGGCAGGGCAGCTCCTACGAGCAGTACTTC. As protein: CASSFWQGSSYEQYF.

V is TRBV21-1 and J is TRBJ2-1; no DNA check was done on the table's D call, TRBD2. TRBV21-1 corresponds to a pseudogene. This CDR3 is 16 amino acids long. CDR3 in amino acids: CASIIFETSPRNEQFF. The CDR3 DNA is TGTGCCAGCATAATCTTCGAGACTAGCCCCCGCAATGAGCAGTTCTTC.

The V gene is TRBV3-1 (or the pseudogene TRBV3-2), the J gene TRBJ2-7, with D maybe TRBD1 (5 bases). This CDR3 is 13 amino acids long. Germline V lookup: CDR1 LGHDT, CDR2 YNNKEL (reference sequence). V shed 5 bases and J shed 0 bases, with 8 bases lying between them. The CDR3 protein is CASSDSLSYEQYF. The CDR3 coding sequence is TGTGCCAGCAGCGACAGCCTCTCCTACGAGCAGTACTTC.

Here the CDR3 DNA reads TGTGCCAGCAGCTTAGCGGGGGACAGGGGCGAGCAGTACTTC. This translates into CASSLAGDRGEQYF. The rearrangement uses TRBV7-9 and TRBJ2-7; 10 positions match TRBD1. This CDR3 contains 14 residues. Unmatched junction bases numbered 2, after V lost 0 bases and J lost 6 bases. CDR1 is SEHNR and CDR2 is FQNEAQ in the germline V gene (reference sequence). Filled out from reference TRBV7-9 and TRBJ2-7, the complete variable domain reads DTGVSQNPRHKITKRGQNVTFRCDPISEHNRLYWYRQTLGQGPEFLTYFQNEAQLEKSRLLSDRFSAERPKGSFSTLEIQRTEQGDSAMYLCASSLAGDRGEQYFGPGTRLTVT.

The chain has TRBV6-5 and TRBJ2-1, with D unresolved. Germline V gene data show CDR1 as MNHEY and CDR2 as SVGAGI. Between the trimmed V and J ends, which lost 6 bases and 6 bases, there was a span of 15 bases. The CDR3 length is 14 residues. The CDR3 reads CASSILPNPNEQFF. CDR3 DNA sequence: TGTGCCAGCAGCATACTCCCAAACCCCAATGAGCAGTTCTTC.

V usage is TRBV3-1 (or the pseudogene TRBV3-2) and J usage is TRBJ2-7, with D possibly TRBD1 on 6 matching bases. V was pared by 4 bases and J by 4 bases, with 17 bases between. Germline CDR1 is LGHDT and CDR2 is YNNKEL (reference sequence). This CDR3 spans 15 amino acids. CDR3 in amino acids: CASSLRQARVYEQYF. CDR3 nucleotide sequence: TGTGCCAGCAGCCTCCGACAGGCTCGAGTTTACGAGCAGTACTTC.

The count of this clone is one. The chain employs TRBV5-1 and TRBJ2-1, with D perhaps TRBD1 (5 bases). Trimming removed 4 bases at V and 4 bases at J, with 15 bases between. Germline CDR1 reads SGHRS; CDR2 reads YFSETQ. The CDR3 consists of 15 residues. The CDR3 reads CASSMTDPTYNEQFF. CDR3 coding DNA: TGCGCCAGCAGCATGACAGATCCGACTTACAATGAGCAGTTCTTC. Based on the CDR3 plus reference TRBV5-1 and TRBJ2-1, the full variable domain is KAGVTQTPRYLIKTRGQQVTLSCSPISGHRSVSWYQQTPGQGLQFLFEYFSETQRNKGNFPGRFSGRQFSNSRSEMNVSTLELGDSALYLCASSMTDPTYNEQFFGPGTRLTVL.

The chain recombines TRBV11-3 with TRBJ2-2; TRBD1 is a possible D gene (5 bases). Germline CDR1 and CDR2: SGHNT and YENEEA. The length of the CDR3 is 13 residues. V was trimmed by 1 base and J by 7 bases, leaving 7 bases between them. In nucleotides, the CDR3 is TGTGCCAGCAGCTTAGTAGGGGACGGGGAGCTGTTTTTT. As protein: CASSLVGDGELFF.

The gene calls are TRBV4-3 and TRBJ1-1; no reliable D call. Looked up from germline, CDR1 is LGHNA and CDR2 is YSLEER. CDR3 length: 13 amino acids. V was trimmed by 1 base and J by 7 bases, leaving 10 bases between them. Written as DNA, the CDR3 is TGCGCCAGCAGCCAAGGCGGAACCGATGAAGCTTTCTTT. It is translated as CASSQGGTDEAFF.

This chain uses TRBV27 with TRBJ1-2; 7 bases fit TRBD1. Germline CDR1 and CDR2: MNHEY and SMNVEV (reference sequence). The J segment lost 7 bases and the V segment lost 2 bases, leaving 4 bases of the junction unmatched. CDR3 length: 13 amino acids. CDR3 coding DNA: TGTGCCAGCAGTTTAGGGCAGGGGGGTGGCTACACCTTC. Encoded protein: CASSLGQGGGYTF.

The chain is built from TRBV5-1 and TRBJ1-4; weak D call: TRBD1 (6 bases). The V end was cut by 0 bases, the J end by 7 bases, with 10 bases between. The CDR3 is 14 amino acids. Germline V gene data show CDR1 as SGHRS and CDR2 as YFSETQ. The CDR3 protein is CASSLVSGAEKLFF. DNA of the CDR3: TGCGCCAGCAGCTTGGTGTCAGGGGCTGAAAAACTGTTTTTT.

The chain recombines TRBV4-3 with TRBJ2-1, with D possibly matching TRBD1 (5 bases). The CDR3 contains 16 residues. V lost 4 bases to trimming and J lost 4 bases, with 17 bases between them. The germline V gene has CDR1 LGHNA and CDR2 YSLEER. The CDR3 bases are TGCGCCAGCAGCCGCAACCGACAGTTACCATACAATGAGCAGTTCTTC. This gives the protein CASSRNRQLPYNEQFF.

The chain uses TRBV28 and TRBJ1-1, with 7 bases identical to TRBD1. J was trimmed by 0 bases and V by 6 bases; bases with no gene match: 7. This CDR3 has 15 residues. The germline CDR1 and CDR2 sequences are MDHEN and SYDVKM. CDR3 nucleotides: TGTGCCAGCAGACCTCTCGGGACAGTGAACACTGAAGCTTTCTTT. Its translation is CASRPLGTVNTEAFF.

The chain combines TRBV7-2 with TRBJ2-1; D might be TRBD2 (5 bases). With 3 bases removed from V and 7 bases from J, the gap between germline ends came to 19 bases. Germline assignment: CDR1 SGHTA and CDR2 FQGNSA. The CDR3 length is 16 residues. CDR3 region: CASSFGGRGSGNEQFF. Written as DNA, the CDR3 is TGTGCCAGCAGCTTTGGTGGCCGGGGAAGTGGGAATGAGCAGTTCTTC.

The rearrangement uses TRBV3-1 (or the pseudogene TRBV3-2) and TRBJ1-2; TRBD1 agrees at 8 bases. The CDR3 is 13 amino acids. J gave up 7 bases and V 4 bases, and 5 bases lay outside the gene matches. Germline V CDR1 and CDR2: LGHDT, YNNKEL (reference sequence). DNA for the CDR3: TGTGCCAGCAGCCTAGGACAGGGCATTGGCTACACCTTC. Encoded protein: CASSLGQGIGYTF.

This chain uses TRBV16 with TRBJ1-4, with TRBD1 matching over 7 bases. The V segment lost 2 bases and the J segment 1 base; nucleotides outside the gene matches: 4. In germline, CDR1 is KGHSY, CDR2 FQNENV. The CDR3 runs 16 residues. Written as DNA, the CDR3 is TGTGCCAGCAGCCAAAGACAGGGTGGAACTAATGAAAAACTGTTTTTT. Amino acids: CASSQRQGGTNEKLFF. Using reference TRBV16 and TRBJ1-4 for the parts outside the CDR3, the full variable domain is GEEVAQTPKHLVRGEGQKAKLYCAPIKGHSYVFWYQQVLKNEFKFLISFQNENVFDETGMPKERFSAKCLPNSPCSLEIQATKLEDSAVYFCASSQRQGGTNEKLFFGSGTQLSVL.

This clone appeared a single time. The genes are TRBV19 and TRBJ2-1; D perhaps matches TRBD2 (5 bases). This CDR3 is 16 amino acids long. Germline V lookup: CDR1 LNHDA, CDR2 SQIVND (reference sequence). The ends were cut back, 5 bases at V and 6 bases at J, with 20 bases in the middle. The CDR3 DNA reads as TGTGCCAGTAGTTATACCCCCCTTGGGAGAAGCAATGAGCAGTTCTTC. The encoded protein is CASSYTPLGRSNEQFF.

The V gene is TRBV14, the J gene TRBJ1-3; D is possibly TRBD1 (5 bases). The CDR3 runs 20 residues. The germline V gene has CDR1 SGHDN and CDR2 FVKESK. V lost 1 base to trimming and J lost 0 bases, with 22 bases between them. The CDR3 spells CASSQGGEANRPNSGNTIYF. The CDR3 bases are TGTGCCAGCAGCCAAGGAGGTGAAGCGAACAGGCCGAACTCTGGAAACACCATATATTTT.

The V and J genes are TRBV27 and TRBJ1-1; 8 nucleotides align to TRBD1. Germline values: CDR1 MNHEY, CDR2 SMNVEV (reference sequence). Losses at the gene ends were 8 bases for V and 0 bases for J; bases not matched to a gene: 2. This CDR3 spans 13 amino acids. The CDR3 loop is CASGDRMNTEAFF. CDR3 coding DNA: TGTGCCAGCGGGGACAGGATGAACACTGAAGCTTTCTTT.

The count of this clone is one. The rearrangement links TRBV9 to TRBJ2-1; 7 bases align to TRBD1. CDR1 and CDR2 (germline): SGDLS, YYNGEE. CDR3 size: 12 residues. V lost 4 bases and J lost 8; bases outside the gene matches: 3. The CDR3 loop is CASSPQGYEQFF. For the CDR3, the DNA is TGTGCCAGCAGCCCACAGGGGTATGAGCAGTTCTTC. Full variable domain (outside the CDR3, taken from reference TRBV9 and TRBJ2-1): DSGVTQTPKHLITATGQRVTLRCSPRSGDLSVYWYQQSLDQGLQFLIQYYNGEERAKGNILERFSAQQFPDLHSELNLSSLELGDSALYFCASSPQGYEQFFGPGTRLTVL.

V is TRBV19 and J is TRBJ1-4, with 7 positions matching TRBD1. V shed 5 bases and J 4 bases; nucleotides not matched to a gene: 7. The germline CDR1 and CDR2 sequences are LNHDA and SQIVND (reference sequence). There are 15 residues in the CDR3. CDR3 DNA: TGTGCCAGTAGTTTAAGGGGACAGATTAATGAAAAACTGTTTTTT. The encoded protein is CASSLRGQINEKLFF.

V usage is TRBV15 and J usage is TRBJ2-3, with a weak D call TRBD1 (6 bases). The CDR3 is made up of 17 amino acids. Germline CDR1 LNHNV, CDR2 YYDKDF (reference sequence). The V gene lost 0 bases and the J gene lost 2 bases, with 15 bases spanning the gap. CDR3 amino acids: CATSRDPGTLSTDTQYF. The DNA of the CDR3 is TGTGCCACCAGCAGAGATCCCGGGACACTGTCCACAGATACGCAGTATTTT.

The rearrangement links TRBV19 to TRBJ1-3, with D uncertain. The germline V gene has CDR1 LNHDA and CDR2 SQIVND (reference sequence). The V end was cut by 11 bases, the J end by 0 bases, with 5 bases between. This CDR3 is built from 11 residues. The CDR3 sequence: CASRSGNTIYF. The DNA of the CDR3 is TGTGCCTCCCGCTCTGGAAACACCATATATTTT. Looking up the rest from reference TRBV19 and TRBJ1-3 gives the full variable domain: DGGITQSPKYLFRKEGQNVTLSCEQNLNHDAMYWYRQDPGQGLRLIYYSQIVNDFQKGDIAEGYSVSREKKESFPLTVTSAQKNPTAFYLCASRSGNTIYFGEGSWLTVV.

J is TRBJ2-7 and V is TRBV27, with 11 bases aligning to TRBD2. The CDR3 spans 15 residues. Per the germline V gene, CDR1 is MNHEY and CDR2 is SMNVEV (reference sequence). With 6 bases clipped from V and 7 bases from J, the junction kept 11 bases outside the gene matches. The CDR3 loop reads CASSPGLLAGVEQYF. The CDR3, as DNA: TGTGCCAGCAGCCCGGGACTACTAGCGGGGGTGGAGCAGTACTTC.

The V gene is TRBV12-3 or TRBV12-4, the J gene TRBJ2-2, with D unresolved. The CDR3 contains 13 residues. V was clipped by 2 bases and J by 6 bases, with 7 bases between them. This CDR3 is CASSLIGAGELFF. As DNA, the CDR3 is TGTGCCAGCAGTTTAATCGGAGCCGGGGAGCTGTTTTTT.

This clone was seen once. The gene calls are TRBV7-9 and TRBJ2-5, with 11 bases identical to TRBD2. Germline-derived CDR1 and CDR2 are SEHNR and FQNEAQ (reference sequence). CDR3 length: 15 residues. The V gene end was trimmed by 5 bases and the J gene end by 9 bases; junction bases not matched to a gene: 11. Here the CDR3 reads CASSTGTSGGRAQYF. The DNA for the CDR3 is TGTGCCAGCAGCACCGGGACTAGCGGCGGAAGGGCCCAGTACTTC.

Remarks on this clone: The sample holds other DNA sequences that translate to the same CDR3. The chain couples TRBV7-3 to TRBJ2-1, with D maybe TRBD1 (7 bases). Germline V lookup: CDR1 SGHTA, CDR2 FQGTGA. Between the trimmed V and J ends, which lost 5 bases and 6 bases, there was a span of 11 bases. This CDR3 is 13 amino acids long. Written as DNA, the CDR3 is TGTGCCAGCAGCGGCCAGGGGGGCAATGAGCAGTTCTTC. It yields the protein CASSGQGGNEQFF.

This clone was seen a few times. The rearrangement joins TRBV6-1 to TRBJ1-5; D possibly corresponds to TRBD1 (5 bases). The CDR3 covers 15 residues. V lost 3 bases to trimming and J lost 4 bases, with 13 bases between them. Germline CDR1 is MNHNS and CDR2 is SASEGT. The CDR3 loop reads CASSDRGVVNQPQHF. The CDR3, as DNA: TGTGCCAGCAGTGATAGGGGTGTGGTGAATCAGCCCCAGCATTTT.

The V gene is TRBV27, the J gene TRBJ2-3; weak D call: TRBD2 (5 bases). V shed 4 bases and J shed 8 bases, with 7 bases lying between them. From germline, CDR1 is MNHEY and CDR2 SMNVEV (reference sequence). This CDR3 region has 11 residues. CDR3 protein: CASSSGGTQYF. The CDR3, as DNA: TGTGCCAGCAGTTCTGGAGGTACGCAGTATTTT.

The chain joins TRBV24-1 to TRBJ2-2; D possibly corresponds to TRBD2 (6 bases). CDR3 length equals 16 residues. The V and J ends lost 9 bases and 1 base respectively, with 17 bases between them. CDR1 and CDR2 from the germline V gene are KGHDR and SFDVKD. The chain's CDR3 is CATGGGPYENTGELFF. CDR3 sequence (DNA): TGTGCCACCGGGGGAGGTCCCTACGAGAACACCGGGGAGCTGTTTTTT.